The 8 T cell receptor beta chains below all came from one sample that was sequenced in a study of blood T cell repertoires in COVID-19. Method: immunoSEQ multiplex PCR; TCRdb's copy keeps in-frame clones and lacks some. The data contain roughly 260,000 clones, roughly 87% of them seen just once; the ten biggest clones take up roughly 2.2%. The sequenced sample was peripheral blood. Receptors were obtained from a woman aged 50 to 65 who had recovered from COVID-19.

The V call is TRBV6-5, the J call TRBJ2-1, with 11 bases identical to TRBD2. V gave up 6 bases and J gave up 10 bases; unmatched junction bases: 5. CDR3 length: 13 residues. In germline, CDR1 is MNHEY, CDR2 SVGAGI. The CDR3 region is CASRLAGAREQFF. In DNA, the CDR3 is TGTGCCAGCAGACTAGCGGGAGCCCGGGAGCAGTTCTTC.

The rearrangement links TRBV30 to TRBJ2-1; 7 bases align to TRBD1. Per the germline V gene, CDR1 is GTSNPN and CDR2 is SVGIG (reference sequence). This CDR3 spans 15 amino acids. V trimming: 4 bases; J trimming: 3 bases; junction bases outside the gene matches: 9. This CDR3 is CAWNSDSGGYNEQFF. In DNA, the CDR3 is TGTGCCTGGAATTCCGATTCAGGGGGCTACAATGAGCAGTTCTTC.

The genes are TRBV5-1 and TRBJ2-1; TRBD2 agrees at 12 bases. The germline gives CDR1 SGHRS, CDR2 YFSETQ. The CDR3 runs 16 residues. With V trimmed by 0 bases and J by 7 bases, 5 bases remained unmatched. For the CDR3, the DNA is TGCGCCAGCAGCTTGGCCGGACTAGCGGGAAAAAATGAGCAGTTCTTC. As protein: CASSLAGLAGKNEQFF.

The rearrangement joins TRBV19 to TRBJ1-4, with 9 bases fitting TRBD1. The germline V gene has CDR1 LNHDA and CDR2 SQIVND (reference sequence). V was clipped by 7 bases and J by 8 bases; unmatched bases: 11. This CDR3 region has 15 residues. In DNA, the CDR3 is TGTGCCAGTAACATACCGGGACAGGGCCGGGAAAAACTGTTTTTT. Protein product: CASNIPGQGREKLFF.

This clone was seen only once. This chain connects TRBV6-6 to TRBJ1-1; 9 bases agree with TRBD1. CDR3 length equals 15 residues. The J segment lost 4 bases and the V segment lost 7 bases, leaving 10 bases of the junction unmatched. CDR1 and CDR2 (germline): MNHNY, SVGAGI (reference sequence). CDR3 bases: TGTGCCAGCAACGGAGGTGGGACAGGGCCCACTGAAGCTTTCTTT. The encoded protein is CASNGGGTGPTEAFF.

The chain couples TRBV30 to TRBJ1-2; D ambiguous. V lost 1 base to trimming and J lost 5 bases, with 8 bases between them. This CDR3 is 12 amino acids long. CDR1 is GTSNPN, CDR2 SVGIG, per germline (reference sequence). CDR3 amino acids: CAWSEHDYGYTF. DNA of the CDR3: TGTGCCTGGAGTGAACACGATTATGGCTACACCTTC. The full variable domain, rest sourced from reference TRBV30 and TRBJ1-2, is SQTIHQWPATLVQPVGSPLSLECTVEGTSNPNLYWYRQAAGRGLQLLFYSVGIGQISSEVPQNLSASRPQDRQFILSSKKLLLSDSGFYLCAWSEHDYGYTFGSGTRLTVV.

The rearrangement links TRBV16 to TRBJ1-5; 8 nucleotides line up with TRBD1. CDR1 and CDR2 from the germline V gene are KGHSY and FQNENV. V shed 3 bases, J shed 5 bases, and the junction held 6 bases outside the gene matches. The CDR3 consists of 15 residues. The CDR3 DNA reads TGTGCCAGCAGCCACCTGACAGGGGACCATCAGCCCCAGCATTTT. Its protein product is CASSHLTGDHQPQHF.

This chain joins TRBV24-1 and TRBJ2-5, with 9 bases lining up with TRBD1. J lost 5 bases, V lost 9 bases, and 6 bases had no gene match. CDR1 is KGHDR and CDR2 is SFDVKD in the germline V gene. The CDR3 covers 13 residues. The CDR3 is CATGQGSGETQYF. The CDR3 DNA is TGTGCCACCGGACAGGGGAGTGGGGAGACCCAGTACTTC.